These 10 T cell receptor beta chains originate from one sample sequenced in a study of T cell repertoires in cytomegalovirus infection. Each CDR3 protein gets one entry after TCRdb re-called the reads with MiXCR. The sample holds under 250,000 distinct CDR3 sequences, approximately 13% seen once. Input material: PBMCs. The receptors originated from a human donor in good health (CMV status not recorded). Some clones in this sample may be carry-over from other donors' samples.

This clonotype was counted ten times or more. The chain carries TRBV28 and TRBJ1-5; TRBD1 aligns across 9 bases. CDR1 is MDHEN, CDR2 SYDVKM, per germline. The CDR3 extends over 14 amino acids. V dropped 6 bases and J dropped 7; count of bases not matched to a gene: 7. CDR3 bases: TGTGCCAGCAGACAACAGGGGGCTGTGCAGCCCCAGCATTTT. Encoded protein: CASRQQGAVQPQHF.

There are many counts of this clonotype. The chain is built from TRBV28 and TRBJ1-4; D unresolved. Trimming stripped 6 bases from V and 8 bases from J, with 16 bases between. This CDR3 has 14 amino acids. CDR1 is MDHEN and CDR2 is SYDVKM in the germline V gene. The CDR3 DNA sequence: TGTGCCAGCAGCCCTGGTGGGGTTGAAGAAAAACTGTTTTTT. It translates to CASSPGGVEEKLFF.

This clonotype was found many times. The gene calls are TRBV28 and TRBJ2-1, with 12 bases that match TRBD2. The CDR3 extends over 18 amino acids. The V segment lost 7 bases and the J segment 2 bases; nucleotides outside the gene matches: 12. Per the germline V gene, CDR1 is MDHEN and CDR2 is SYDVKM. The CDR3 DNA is TGTGCCAGCACCCCGACTAGCGGGAGTAGTGTACCCTACAATGAGCAGTTCTTC. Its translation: CASTPTSGSSVPYNEQFF.

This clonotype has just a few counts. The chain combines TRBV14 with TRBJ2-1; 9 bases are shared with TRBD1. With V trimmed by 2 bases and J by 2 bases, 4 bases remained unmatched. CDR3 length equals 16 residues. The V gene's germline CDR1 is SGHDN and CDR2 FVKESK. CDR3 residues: CASSQTGTGTYNEQFF. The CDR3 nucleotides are TGTGCCAGCAGCCAAACGGGGACAGGGACCTACAATGAGCAGTTCTTC. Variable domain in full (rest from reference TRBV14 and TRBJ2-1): EAGVTQFPSHSVIEKGQTVTLRCDPISGHDNLYWYRRVMGKEIKFLLHFVKESKQDESGMPNNRFLAERTGGTYSTLKVQPAELEDSGVYFCASSQTGTGTYNEQFFGPGTRLTVL.

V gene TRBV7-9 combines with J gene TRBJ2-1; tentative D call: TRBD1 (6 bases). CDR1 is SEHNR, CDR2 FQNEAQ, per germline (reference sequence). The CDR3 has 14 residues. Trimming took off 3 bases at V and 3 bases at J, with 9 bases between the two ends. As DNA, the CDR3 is TGTGCCAGCAGCTTGGACAGATACTACAATGAGCAGTTCTTC. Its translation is CASSLDRYYNEQFF.

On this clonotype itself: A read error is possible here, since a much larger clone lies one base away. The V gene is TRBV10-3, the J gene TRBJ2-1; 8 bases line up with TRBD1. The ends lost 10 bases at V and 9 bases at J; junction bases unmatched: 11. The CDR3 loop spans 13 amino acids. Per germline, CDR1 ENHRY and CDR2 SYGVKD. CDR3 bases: TGTGCCAGCAGGACAGGGTCGGTGCGTGAGCAGTTCTTC. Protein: CASRTGSVREQFF.

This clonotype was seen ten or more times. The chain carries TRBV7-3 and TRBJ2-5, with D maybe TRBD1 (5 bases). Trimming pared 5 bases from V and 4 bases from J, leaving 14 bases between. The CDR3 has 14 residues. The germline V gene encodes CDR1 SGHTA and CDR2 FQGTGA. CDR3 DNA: TGTGCCAGCAGCCCGACAGTTTCGGCAGAGACCCAGTACTTC. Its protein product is CASSPTVSAETQYF. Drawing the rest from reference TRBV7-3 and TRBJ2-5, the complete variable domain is GAGVSQTPSNKVTEKGKYVELRCDPISGHTALYWYRQSLGQGPEFLIYFQGTGAADDSGLPNDRFFAVRPEGSVSTLKIQRTERGDSAVYLCASSPTVSAETQYFGPGTRLLVL.

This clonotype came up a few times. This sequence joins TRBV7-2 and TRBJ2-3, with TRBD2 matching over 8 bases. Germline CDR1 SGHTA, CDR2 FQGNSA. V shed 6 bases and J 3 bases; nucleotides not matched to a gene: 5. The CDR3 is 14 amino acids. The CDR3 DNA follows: TGTGCCAGCAGTTACGGGGGGGGTACAGATACGCAGTATTTT. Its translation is CASSYGGGTDTQYF.

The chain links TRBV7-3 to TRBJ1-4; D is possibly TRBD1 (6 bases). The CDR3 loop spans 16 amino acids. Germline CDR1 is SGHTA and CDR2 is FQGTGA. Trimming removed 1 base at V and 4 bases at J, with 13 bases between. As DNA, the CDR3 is TGTGCCAGCAGCTTAAACAGGGAGTATGATAATGAAAAACTGTTTTTT. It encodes CASSLNREYDNEKLFF.

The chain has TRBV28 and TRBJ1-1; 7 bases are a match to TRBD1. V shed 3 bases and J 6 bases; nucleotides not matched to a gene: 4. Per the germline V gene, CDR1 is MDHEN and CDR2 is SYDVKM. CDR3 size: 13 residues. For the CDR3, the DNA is TGTGCCAGCAGTTTCCCGGGACAGCCTGAAGCTTTCTTT. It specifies CASSFPGQPEAFF.